The 14 T cell receptor beta chains reported below all come from one sample, sequenced in a study of cytomegalovirus exposure and HLA in healthy donors. PCR amplification relied on 60 Vbeta primers (plus 13 Jbeta primers). The protocol was immunoSEQ multiplex PCR, while the TCRdb copy is restricted to in-frame clones and leaves out a portion. The data contain approximately 110,000 clones, 55% to 75% of them singletons. The sequenced material came from PBMCs. Receptors originate from a young man in good health and CMV-seropositive.

This clone showed up just a few times. The chain employs TRBV19 and TRBJ1-1; 8 bases are shared with TRBD1. The CDR3 has 16 residues. CDR1 is LNHDA and CDR2 is SQIVND in the germline V gene (reference sequence). The trim removed 4 bases at V and 5 bases at J, leaving 12 bases unmatched. The CDR3 nucleotides are TGTGCCAGTAGTACGCGGACAGGGAAGGGAGGGACTGAAGCTTTCTTT. This translates into CASSTRTGKGGTEAFF.

The V and J genes are TRBV27 and TRBJ2-1; D perhaps matches TRBD2 (6 bases). Germline values: CDR1 MNHEY, CDR2 SMNVEV (reference sequence). Deletions cut 3 bases from V and 5 bases from J, with 20 bases between. This CDR3 comprises 17 residues. The CDR3 region is CASSFERVWGVDNEQFF. CDR3 in DNA: TGTGCCAGCAGTTTCGAACGGGTGTGGGGGGTAGACAATGAGCAGTTCTTC.

The CDR3, as DNA: TGTGCCAGCATTGCGTTCAACAATGAGCAGTTCTTC. Protein product: CASIAFNNEQFF. The chain combines TRBV28 with TRBJ2-1, with D unresolved. Trimming removed 7 bases from V and 5 bases from J, with 9 bases in between. The germline CDR1 and CDR2 sequences are MDHEN and SYDVKM. The CDR3 length is 12 residues.

This clone has more than one count but fewer than ten. This chain connects TRBV5-1 to TRBJ1-2; no clear D gene. Trimming left V 0 bases short and J 8 bases short, with 8 bases between. The germline CDR1 and CDR2 sequences are SGHRS and YFSETQ. The CDR3 spans 12 residues. The chain's CDR3 is CASSLGGGGYTF. The CDR3 region has the DNA TGCGCCAGCAGCTTGGGGGGAGGAGGCTACACCTTC. The entire variable domain, with the rest obtained from reference TRBV5-1 and TRBJ1-2, is as follows: KAGVTQTPRYLIKTRGQQVTLSCSPISGHRSVSWYQQTPGQGLQFLFEYFSETQRNKGNFPGRFSGRQFSNSRSEMNVSTLELGDSALYLCASSLGGGGYTFGSGTRLTVV.

The CDR3, as DNA: TGTGCCAGCAGTTCAGTGAGGGGGTTGAGGGTCACTGAAGCTTTCTTT. Protein sequence: CASSSVRGLRVTEAFF. The genes are TRBV6-6 and TRBJ1-1; perhaps TRBD1 as D (6 bases). The CDR3 spans 16 residues. Germline loops: CDR1 MNHNY, CDR2 SVGAGI (reference sequence). The V and J ends lost 4 bases and 4 bases respectively, with 19 bases between them.

This clone was picked up a small number of times. The chain links TRBV11-3 to TRBJ1-2, with TRBD1 matching 7 bases. V dropped 5 bases and J dropped 5; count of bases not matched to a gene: 11. The CDR3 loop spans 15 amino acids. CDR1 SGHNT and CDR2 YENEEA come from the germline V gene. CDR3 DNA sequence: TGTGCCAGCAGCCCGCGACAGGGAGACGGTTATGGCTACACCTTC. Its protein is CASSPRQGDGYGYTF.

The chain uses TRBV7-3 and TRBJ2-7, with D possibly being TRBD2 (6 bases). Germline CDR1 is SGHTA and CDR2 is FQGTGA. Between the trimmed V and J ends, which lost 4 bases and 5 bases, there was a span of 12 bases. The CDR3 sequence is 13 residues long. In DNA form, the CDR3 reads TGTGCCAGCAGCTCGGGTCAGCGGGACGAGCAGTACTTC. As protein: CASSSGQRDEQYF.

The V gene is TRBV30, the J gene TRBJ1-4; D unclear. Trimming stripped 2 bases from V and 6 bases from J, with 13 bases between. Germline V gene sequence: CDR1 GTSNPN, CDR2 SVGIG (reference sequence). The CDR3 is 14 amino acids. The CDR3 sequence: CAWSPEAGDEKLFF. The DNA of the CDR3 is TGTGCCTGGAGTCCAGAGGCTGGTGATGAAAAACTGTTTTTT.

The rearrangement uses TRBV29-1 and TRBJ1-5; D is undetermined. Germline CDR1 is SQVTM and CDR2 is ANQGSEA. CDR3 length: 16 amino acids. V lost 4 bases to trimming and J lost 0 bases, with 16 bases between them. The CDR3 DNA follows: TGCAGCGTTGCCCTAGGCTCCCGGTATAGCAATCAGCCCCAGCATTTT. It translates to CSVALGSRYSNQPQHF.

In the case of this clone: One end of the junction fails to match germline, which may point to a read error. The CDR3 DNA follows: TGTGCTAGCAGCTACCGAGTAAAGACAGGGACGGGATATAGCAATCAGCCCCAGCATTTT. It is translated as CASSYRVKTGTGYSNQPQHF. The chain employs TRBV7-7 and TRBJ1-5; TRBD1 matches 7 bases. Germline lookup yields CDR1 SSHAT and CDR2 FNYEAQ (reference sequence). The CDR3 extends over 20 amino acids. Combining the CDR3 with reference TRBV7-7 and TRBJ1-5 gives the whole variable domain GAGVSQSPRYKVTKRGQDVTLRCDPISSHATLYWYQQALGQGPEFLTYFNYEAQPDKSGLPSDRFSAERPEGSISTLTIQRTEQRDSAMYRCASSYRVKTGTGYSNQPQHFGDGTRLSIL.

The chain carries TRBV12-5 and TRBJ2-2; TRBD2 matches at 10 bases. Germline lookup yields CDR1 LGHNT and CDR2 FRNRAP. CDR3 length: 17 amino acids. V trimming: 0 bases; J trimming: 6 bases; junction bases outside the gene matches: 7. The CDR3 DNA reads TGTGCTAGTGGTTTGGTAATTAGCGGGAGGTGGTCCGGGGAGCTGTTTTTT. This gives the protein CASGLVISGRWSGELFF.

This clone was found a few times. J is TRBJ1-5 and V is TRBV19; D call uncertain. Germline loops: CDR1 LNHDA, CDR2 SQIVND (reference sequence). V gave up 3 bases and J gave up 3 bases, with 12 bases separating them. The CDR3 spans 15 residues. The CDR3, as DNA: TGTGCCAGTAGTATTAATGTGGGCTACAATCAGCCCCAGCATTTT. Translated: CASSINVGYNQPQHF.

The CDR3 coding sequence is TGCAGCGTTGGAGGACCGGGGGGCAGGGATACGCAGTATTTT. Its protein product is CSVGGPGGRDTQYF. This chain links TRBV29-1 with TRBJ2-3; D may be TRBD2 (7 bases). V lost 4 bases to trimming and J lost 6 bases, with 17 bases between them. Looked up from germline, CDR1 is SQVTM and CDR2 is ANQGSEA. The length of the CDR3 is 14 residues.

In its sample, this clone was seen a few times. The chain links TRBV7-6 to TRBJ1-2; TRBD1 might be the D (5 bases). Germline V CDR1 and CDR2: SGHVS, FNYEAQ. Trimming took 5 bases from V and 8 from J, leaving 24 bases between them. The length of the CDR3 is 16 residues. In nucleotides, the CDR3 is TGTGCCAGCAGCCTTGGGGGAGGGGACCCTCCACGAGGCTACACCTTC. This gives the protein CASSLGGGDPPRGYTF.